The 32 T cell receptor beta chains in this list originate from one sample, sequenced in a study of blood T cell repertoires in COVID-19. Repertoires were generated with immunoSEQ multiplex PCR, while TCRdb's copy carries only in-frame clones and drops some. Of 55,000 to 65,000 clones detected, around 87% appear once; the ten largest clones hold approximately 6.9%. The sequenced sample consisted of peripheral blood. These TCRs come from a man between 60 and 75 years old with active or convalescent COVID-19.

The chain joins TRBV9 to TRBJ2-7; possibly TRBD2 for D (6 bases). V was clipped by 4 bases and J by 8 bases, with 13 bases between them. This CDR3 has 12 amino acids. In germline, CDR1 is SGDLS, CDR2 YYNGEE. CDR3: CASSPGTQKQYF. The CDR3, as DNA: TGTGCCAGCAGCCCCGGGACTCAGAAGCAGTACTTC.

This clone was detected a few times. V and J are TRBV12-3 or TRBV12-4 and TRBJ2-2; weak D call: TRBD2 (6 bases). This CDR3 spans 13 amino acids. Trimming stripped 5 bases from V and 7 bases from J, with 11 bases between. The CDR3 is CASSPYGSGELFF. DNA for the CDR3: TGTGCCAGCAGTCCCTACGGGAGCGGGGAGCTGTTTTTT.

The rearrangement joins TRBV9 to TRBJ1-1; no clear D gene. Trimming stripped 0 bases from V and 0 bases from J, with 12 bases between. The germline V gene has CDR1 SGDLS and CDR2 YYNGEE. The CDR3 spans 16 residues. CDR3 DNA sequence: TGTGCCAGCAGCGTAGATCCGGGATCAGTGAACACTGAAGCTTTCTTT. This translates into CASSVDPGSVNTEAFF. Full variable domain (outside the CDR3, taken from reference TRBV9 and TRBJ1-1): DSGVTQTPKHLITATGQRVTLRCSPRSGDLSVYWYQQSLDQGLQFLIQYYNGEERAKGNILERFSAQQFPDLHSELNLSSLELGDSALYFCASSVDPGSVNTEAFFGQGTRLTVV.

The CDR3 bases are TGTGCCAGCGCCGCGACAGTTAACTATGGCTACACCTTC. This sequence encodes CASAATVNYGYTF. The chain is built from TRBV12-3 or TRBV12-4 and TRBJ1-2, with D tentatively TRBD1 (5 bases). This CDR3 has 13 residues. V was trimmed by 8 bases and J by 1 base, leaving 11 bases between them.

V usage is TRBV12-3 or TRBV12-4 and J usage is TRBJ1-1; D is unresolved. The length of the CDR3 is 12 residues. V shed 2 bases and J shed 7 bases, with 8 bases lying between them. Here the CDR3 reads CASSLFGDEAFF. Written as DNA, the CDR3 is TGTGCCAGCAGTTTATTCGGGGATGAAGCTTTCTTT.

CDR3 DNA: TGTGCCAGCAGTCCCCTCCTGGGGACAGGGAATCAGCCCCAGCATTTT. Amino acids: CASSPLLGTGNQPQHF. The V gene is TRBV28, the J gene TRBJ1-5, with 9 positions matching TRBD1. Germline V gene data show CDR1 as MDHEN and CDR2 as SYDVKM. V shed 5 bases and J 4 bases; nucleotides not matched to a gene: 9. This CDR3 is built from 16 residues.

The rearrangement joins TRBV6-5 to TRBJ1-1; D call uncertain. The germline V gene encodes CDR1 MNHEY and CDR2 SVGAGI. The CDR3 covers 15 residues. Trimming shortened V by 4 bases and J by 4 bases, and 16 bases separated the two germline ends. CDR3 region: CASSLEQLQTTEAFF. The CDR3 region has the DNA TGTGCCAGCAGTTTGGAGCAGCTTCAGACCACTGAAGCTTTCTTT.

V and J are TRBV27 and TRBJ2-7; 11 nucleotides agree with TRBD1. Per germline, CDR1 MNHEY and CDR2 SMNVEV (reference sequence). Trimming took 5 bases from V and 5 from J; bases not matched to a gene: 8. The CDR3 covers 15 residues. As DNA, the CDR3 is TGTGCCAGCAGTCAGTGGACAGGGGGCGACGACGAGCAGTACTTC. Amino acids: CASSQWTGGDDEQYF.

This chain uses TRBV18 with TRBJ1-2; 10 bases map to TRBD1. The germline V gene encodes CDR1 KGHSH and CDR2 LQKENI. The trim removed 2 bases at V and 3 bases at J, leaving 3 bases unmatched. This CDR3 is built from 15 residues. CDR3 in amino acids: CASSPKGQGDYGYTF. CDR3 bases: TGTGCCAGCTCACCAAAAGGACAGGGGGACTATGGCTACACCTTC.

J is TRBJ1-6 and V is TRBV19; D perhaps matches TRBD1 (6 bases). V lost 5 bases to trimming and J lost 5 bases, with 16 bases between them. The germline gives CDR1 LNHDA, CDR2 SQIVND (reference sequence). CDR3 size: 16 residues. The CDR3 nucleotides read TGTGCCAGTAGTGAAACTTGGCGACAGGATAATTCACCCCTCCACTTT. This translates into CASSETWRQDNSPLHF.

V gene TRBV7-9 combines with J gene TRBJ1-5; tentative D call: TRBD1 (5 bases). CDR1 and CDR2 from the germline V gene are SEHNR and FQNEAQ (reference sequence). Trimming shortened V by 1 base and J by 0 bases, and 13 bases separated the two germline ends. This CDR3 region has 17 residues. CDR3 nucleotide sequence: TGTGCCAGCAGCTTAGGGTCGGCAGGGTCTAGCAATCAGCCCCAGCATTTT. It specifies CASSLGSAGSSNQPQHF. The whole variable domain, remainder taken from reference TRBV7-9 and TRBJ1-5, is DTGVSQNPRHKITKRGQNVTFRCDPISEHNRLYWYRQTLGQGPEFLTYFQNEAQLEKSRLLSDRFSAERPKGSFSTLEIQRTEQGDSAMYLCASSLGSAGSSNQPQHFGDGTRLSIL.

The chain has TRBV15 and TRBJ1-2, with a possible D match to TRBD1 (6 bases). CDR3 size: 15 residues. V was trimmed by 1 base and J by 4 bases, leaving 13 bases between them. Germline V gene sequence: CDR1 LNHNV, CDR2 YYDKDF (reference sequence). The CDR3 region is CATSRGGGRRYGYTF. CDR3 coding DNA: TGTGCCACCAGCAGAGGGGGGGGGCGGCGCTATGGCTACACCTTC.

The chain has TRBV7-7 and TRBJ2-5; the D gene is possibly TRBD2 (6 bases). From germline, CDR1 is SSHAT and CDR2 FNYEAQ (reference sequence). The CDR3 length is 17 residues. Trimming took off 1 base at V and 4 bases at J, with 19 bases between the two ends. DNA of the CDR3: TGTGCCAGCAGCTTAGGGGGAGGCCCCGAAAGCGGAGAGACCCAGTACTTC. This encodes CASSLGGGPESGETQYF.

This clone was recorded once. The chain couples TRBV19 to TRBJ1-2, with D perhaps matching TRBD1 (6 bases). Trimming took off 5 bases at V and 0 bases at J, with 16 bases between the two ends. The germline CDR1 and CDR2 sequences are LNHDA and SQIVND (reference sequence). There are 16 residues in the CDR3. CDR3 DNA: TGTGCCAGTAGTGGGACGGACAGCCGTTCTAACTATGGCTACACCTTC. This translates into CASSGTDSRSNYGYTF.

The gene calls are TRBV5-1 and TRBJ2-2; possible D gene TRBD2, 6 bases. V lost 0 bases and J lost 6, with 9 bases in between. Germline assignment: CDR1 SGHRS and CDR2 YFSETQ. This CDR3 has 14 amino acids. The CDR3 loop is CASSLDGGPGELFF. CDR3 bases: TGCGCCAGCAGCTTGGACGGGGGTCCCGGGGAGCTGTTTTTT. The full variable domain, rest sourced from reference TRBV5-1 and TRBJ2-2, is KAGVTQTPRYLIKTRGQQVTLSCSPISGHRSVSWYQQTPGQGLQFLFEYFSETQRNKGNFPGRFSGRQFSNSRSEMNVSTLELGDSALYLCASSLDGGPGELFFGEGSRLTVL.

The chain couples TRBV7-2 to TRBJ1-1; D may be TRBD1 (6 bases). V gave up 5 bases and J gave up 5 bases, with 18 bases separating them. Germline CDR1 reads SGHTA; CDR2 reads FQGNSA. This CDR3 spans 15 amino acids. CDR3 nucleotides: TGTGCCAGCAGCATTATGGGGGGGCGCGGGACTGAAGCTTTCTTT. It specifies CASSIMGGRGTEAFF.

The V gene is TRBV5-4, the J gene TRBJ2-7, with D perhaps TRBD2 (5 bases). Trimming pared 0 bases from V and 3 bases from J, leaving 22 bases between. CDR1 and CDR2 (germline): SGHNT, YYREEE (reference sequence). The CDR3 runs to 18 residues. CDR3 region: CASSLAPGGAGGFYEQYF. The CDR3 nucleotides read TGTGCCAGCAGCTTGGCCCCCGGTGGTGCCGGAGGATTCTACGAGCAGTACTTC.

The chain links TRBV16 to TRBJ1-1, with no clear D. Trimming pared 4 bases from V and 1 base from J, leaving 7 bases between. Germline V CDR1 and CDR2: KGHSY, FQNENV. This CDR3 comprises 13 residues. CDR3 protein: CASSRQSNTEAFF. Here the CDR3 DNA reads TGTGCCAGCAGCCGTCAGTCGAACACTGAAGCTTTCTTT.

The J gene is TRBJ1-5, the V gene TRBV18; D is perhaps TRBD1 (6 bases). V was trimmed by 5 bases and J by 0 bases, leaving 20 bases between them. This CDR3 spans 18 amino acids. CDR1 and CDR2 from the germline V gene are KGHSH and LQKENI. CDR3 loop: CASSSMGGGTYSNQPQHF. CDR3 nucleotides: TGTGCCAGCTCATCGATGGGTGGGGGCACCTATAGCAATCAGCCCCAGCATTTT.

V is TRBV9 and J is TRBJ2-7, with 7 bases that match TRBD1. V was pared by 4 bases and J by 1 base, with 8 bases of the junction left unmatched. The CDR3 loop spans 15 amino acids. The germline V gene has CDR1 SGDLS and CDR2 YYNGEE. The CDR3 region is CASSPQQGTSYEQYF. CDR3 bases: TGTGCCAGCAGCCCACAACAGGGGACGTCCTACGAGCAGTACTTC.

This clone was observed a single time. V is TRBV27 and J is TRBJ1-2, with 10 bases aligning to TRBD1. Losses at the gene ends were 6 bases for V and 1 base for J; bases not matched to a gene: 5. Germline V CDR1 and CDR2: MNHEY, SMNVEV (reference sequence). The CDR3 consists of 15 residues. In DNA, the CDR3 is TGTGCCAGCAGGTTGGACAGGGGGGTTAACTATGGCTACACCTTC. Translation: CASRLDRGVNYGYTF.

This clone was detected only once. This chain uses TRBV5-1 with TRBJ2-5; 8 bases are a match to TRBD2. The CDR3 loop spans 14 amino acids. Germline loops: CDR1 SGHRS, CDR2 YFSETQ. The V and J ends lost 7 bases and 5 bases, in that order; junction bases with no gene match: 10. CDR3 protein: CASQGGGKVETQYF. For the CDR3, the DNA is TGCGCCAGCCAGGGCGGGGGGAAGGTTGAGACCCAGTACTTC.

This clone has only one observation. The chain couples TRBV2 to TRBJ1-2, with D possibly matching TRBD1 (6 bases). This CDR3 comprises 14 residues. V lost 9 bases and J lost 2, with 16 bases in between. CDR1 is SNHLY and CDR2 is FYNNEI in the germline V gene. The CDR3 nucleotides are TGTGCCAGTACTTACAGGGTAGCCAACTATGGCTACACCTTC. Translation gives CASTYRVANYGYTF.

V gene TRBV27 combines with J gene TRBJ1-2, with TRBD1 identical over 9 bases. V lost 6 bases to trimming and J lost 2 bases; unmatched junction nucleotides: 4. CDR3 length: 14 residues. Germline loops: CDR1 MNHEY, CDR2 SMNVEV (reference sequence). CDR3 DNA: TGTGCCAGCAGACCCGGACAGGGGAACTATGGCTACACCTTC. Translating gives CASRPGQGNYGYTF.

The chain carries TRBV27 and TRBJ2-1; a weak D match, TRBD2 (5 bases). CDR1 MNHEY and CDR2 SMNVEV come from the germline V gene (reference sequence). The CDR3 sequence is 13 residues long. V was cut by 5 bases and J by 8 bases, with 13 bases left in between. The DNA of the CDR3 is TGTGCCAGCAGTCTGGACTTTATCGATGAGCAGTTCTTC. Amino acids: CASSLDFIDEQFF.

This chain links TRBV5-1 with TRBJ2-7; 8 bases match TRBD1. CDR3 length: 17 residues. The V segment lost 5 bases and the J segment 3 bases; nucleotides outside the gene matches: 16. CDR1 and CDR2 (germline): SGHRS, YFSETQ. The CDR3 nucleotides are TGCGCCAGCAGTCCCGGCGCAGGGGGCGACTCGGACTACGAGCAGTACTTC. Translated: CASSPGAGGDSDYEQYF.

CDR3 sequence (DNA): TGTGCCAGCACCCTCCTAGTTCCCGGGGAGCTGTTTTTT. Encoded protein: CASTLLVPGELFF. This rearrangement joins TRBV12-3 or TRBV12-4 to TRBJ2-2; D is unresolved. The CDR3 runs 13 residues. The V end was cut by 7 bases, the J end by 6 bases, with 12 bases between.

As DNA, the CDR3 is TGTGCCTGGAGTACCTCCCAGGTCTCTGGAAACACCATATATTTT. Translation gives CAWSTSQVSGNTIYF. This chain joins TRBV30 and TRBJ1-3, with D uncertain. Germline V CDR1 and CDR2: GTSNPN, SVGIG (reference sequence). Trimming cost V 2 bases and J 0 bases, with 11 bases left between them. The CDR3 has 15 residues.

The rearrangement uses TRBV19 and TRBJ1-2; D gene uncertain. The germline gives CDR1 LNHDA, CDR2 SQIVND (reference sequence). Trimming left V 2 bases short and J 7 bases short, with 8 bases between. This CDR3 has 12 residues. The CDR3 region has the DNA TGTGCCAGTAGTATATTGCAGTTTGGCTACACCTTC. Its translation: CASSILQFGYTF. Complete variable domain (other parts from reference TRBV19 and TRBJ1-2): DGGITQSPKYLFRKEGQNVTLSCEQNLNHDAMYWYRQDPGQGLRLIYYSQIVNDFQKGDIAEGYSVSREKKESFPLTVTSAQKNPTAFYLCASSILQFGYTFGSGTRLTVV.

V gene TRBV28 combines with J gene TRBJ1-2; no reliable D call. V lost 8 bases, J lost 4 bases, and 14 bases lay in between. The CDR3 extends over 13 amino acids. Germline V gene data show CDR1 as MDHEN and CDR2 as SYDVKM. The CDR3 region is CASAAGSIYGYTF. The CDR3 DNA is TGTGCCAGCGCTGCCGGGTCCATCTATGGCTACACCTTC.

The chain recombines TRBV7-2 with TRBJ1-3; D is undetermined. The CDR3 covers 15 residues. Per germline, CDR1 SGHTA and CDR2 FQGNSA. V was cut by 5 bases and J by 1 base, with 12 bases left in between. The CDR3 bases are TGTGCCAGCAGCCAACGACGGGGATCTGGAAACACCATATATTTT. Translation gives CASSQRRGSGNTIYF.

The chain has TRBV7-9 and TRBJ1-2; D is possibly TRBD1 (5 bases). V lost 5 bases to trimming and J lost 5 bases, with 21 bases between them. CDR3 length: 16 amino acids. The germline gives CDR1 SEHNR, CDR2 FQNEAQ (reference sequence). The CDR3 bases are TGTGCCAGCAGCCCCACGGCGGGGCAGGGTGGTTATGGCTACACCTTC. Amino acid sequence: CASSPTAGQGGYGYTF.